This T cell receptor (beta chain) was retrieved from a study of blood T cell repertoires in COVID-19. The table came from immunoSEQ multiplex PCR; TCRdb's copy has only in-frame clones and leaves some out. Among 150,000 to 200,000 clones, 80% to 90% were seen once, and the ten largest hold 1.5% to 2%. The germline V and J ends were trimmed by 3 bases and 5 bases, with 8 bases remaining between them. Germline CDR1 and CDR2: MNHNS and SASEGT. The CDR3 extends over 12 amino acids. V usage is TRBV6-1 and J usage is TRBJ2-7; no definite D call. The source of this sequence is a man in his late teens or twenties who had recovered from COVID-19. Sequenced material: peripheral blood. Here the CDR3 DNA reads TGTGCCAGCAGTGATCTGGCGGACGAGCAGTACTTC. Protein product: CASSDLADEQYF.